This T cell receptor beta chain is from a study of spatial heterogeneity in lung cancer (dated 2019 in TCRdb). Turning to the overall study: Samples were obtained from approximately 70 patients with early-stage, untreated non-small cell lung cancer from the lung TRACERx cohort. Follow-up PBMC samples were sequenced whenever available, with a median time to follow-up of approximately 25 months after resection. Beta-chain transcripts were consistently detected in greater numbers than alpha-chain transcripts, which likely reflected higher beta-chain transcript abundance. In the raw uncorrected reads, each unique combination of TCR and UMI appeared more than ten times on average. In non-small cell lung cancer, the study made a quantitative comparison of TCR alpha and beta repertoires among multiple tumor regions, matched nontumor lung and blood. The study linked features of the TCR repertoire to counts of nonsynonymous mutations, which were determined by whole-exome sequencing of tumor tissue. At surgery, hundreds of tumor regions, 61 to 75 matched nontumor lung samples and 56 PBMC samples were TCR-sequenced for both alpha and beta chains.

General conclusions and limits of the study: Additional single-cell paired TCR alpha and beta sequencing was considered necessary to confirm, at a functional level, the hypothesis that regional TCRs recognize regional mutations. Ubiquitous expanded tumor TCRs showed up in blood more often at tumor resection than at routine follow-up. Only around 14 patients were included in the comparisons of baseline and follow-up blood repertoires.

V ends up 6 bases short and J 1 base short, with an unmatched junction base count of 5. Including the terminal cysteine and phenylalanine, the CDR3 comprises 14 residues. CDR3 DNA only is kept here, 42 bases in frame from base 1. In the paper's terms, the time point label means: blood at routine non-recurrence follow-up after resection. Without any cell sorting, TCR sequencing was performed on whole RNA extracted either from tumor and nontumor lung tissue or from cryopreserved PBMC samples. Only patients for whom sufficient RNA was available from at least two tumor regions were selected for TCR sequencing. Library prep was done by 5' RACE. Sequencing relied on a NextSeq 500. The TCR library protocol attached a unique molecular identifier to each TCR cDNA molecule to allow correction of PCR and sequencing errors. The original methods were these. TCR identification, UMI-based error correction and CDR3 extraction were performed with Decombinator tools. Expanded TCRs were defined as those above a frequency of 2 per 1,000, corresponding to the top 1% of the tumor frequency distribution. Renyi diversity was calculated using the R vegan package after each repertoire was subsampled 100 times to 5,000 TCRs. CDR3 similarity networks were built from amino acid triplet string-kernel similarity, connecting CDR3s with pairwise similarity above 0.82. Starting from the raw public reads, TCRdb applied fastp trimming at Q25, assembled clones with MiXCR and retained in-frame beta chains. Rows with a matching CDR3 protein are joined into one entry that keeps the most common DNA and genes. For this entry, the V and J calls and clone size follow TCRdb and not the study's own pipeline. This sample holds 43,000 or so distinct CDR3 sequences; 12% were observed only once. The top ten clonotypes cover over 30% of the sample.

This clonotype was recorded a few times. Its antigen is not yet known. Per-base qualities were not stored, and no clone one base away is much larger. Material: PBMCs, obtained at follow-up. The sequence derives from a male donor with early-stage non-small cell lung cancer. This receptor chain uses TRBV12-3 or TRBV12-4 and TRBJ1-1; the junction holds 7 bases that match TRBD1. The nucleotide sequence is TGTGCCAGCAGAGGGGGACAGCCGAACACTGAAGCTTTCTTT. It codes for CASRGGQPNTEAFF.